The 29 T cell receptor beta chains given below trace back to one sample, sequenced in a study of shared clonotypes between healthy human individuals. Using immunoSEQ multiplex PCR, the repertoire was profiled, and TCRdb retains in-frame clones only, with some absent. This sample has 2 million to 2.5 million clones, with 80% to 95% found just once. Material for sequencing was naive CD4+ T cells from PBMCs. Described subset: CD45RA+ positively selected. Receptors originate from a man between 18 and 35 years old in good health. Some clones in this sample may be carry-over from other donors' samples.

This chain links TRBV15 with TRBJ1-5; no clear D. Germline V lookup: CDR1 LNHNV, CDR2 YYDKDF (reference sequence). This CDR3 region has 12 residues. Trimming removed 2 bases at V and 7 bases at J, with 6 bases between. DNA of the CDR3: TGTGCCACCAGCAGACTTAGGCAGCCCCAGCATTTT. Its translation is CATSRLRQPQHF. Full variable domain (missing parts from reference TRBV15 and TRBJ1-5): DAMVIQNPRYQVTQFGKPVTLSCSQTLNHNVMYWYQQKSSQAPKLLFHYYDKDFNNEADTPDNFQSRRPNTSFCFLDIRSPGLGDTAMYLCATSRLRQPQHFGDGTRLSIL.

The CDR3 bases are TGTGCCAGCAGTCAACTAGCGGGAGAGACCCAGTACTTC. This sequence encodes CASSQLAGETQYF. This chain uses TRBV11-1 with TRBJ2-5; 9 bases fit TRBD2. The V gene end was trimmed by 6 bases and the J gene end by 4 bases; junction bases not matched to a gene: 3. This CDR3 has 13 amino acids. Germline V gene lookup returns CDR1 SGHAT and CDR2 FQDESV (reference sequence).

The chain is built from TRBV30 and TRBJ2-7; 7 bases are a match to TRBD2. The V gene's germline CDR1 is GTSNPN and CDR2 SVGIG (reference sequence). The CDR3 consists of 14 residues. Losses at the gene ends were 0 bases for V and 7 bases for J; bases not matched to a gene: 9. The CDR3 DNA reads as TGTGCCTGGAGTGTACGTGGCGGGGGAGTAGAGCAGTACTTC. This codes for CAWSVRGGGVEQYF.

The CDR3: CASSYRGTYTGELFF. CDR3 in DNA: TGTGCCAGCAGTTACAGGGGGACTTACACCGGGGAGCTGTTTTTT. The chain has TRBV28 and TRBJ2-2; 8 positions agree with TRBD1. V was pared by 4 bases and J by 3 bases, with 4 bases of the junction left unmatched. The CDR3 extends over 15 amino acids. Germline-derived CDR1 and CDR2 are MDHEN and SYDVKM.

This chain connects TRBV28 to TRBJ2-4, with 11 bases that match TRBD2. CDR1 MDHEN and CDR2 SYDVKM come from the germline V gene. The CDR3 runs to 18 residues. V shed 6 bases, J shed 0 bases, and the junction held 10 bases outside the gene matches. DNA of the CDR3: TGTGCCAGCAGCCTGGGGACTAGCGGCTCACTAGCCAAAAACATTCAGTACTTC. It encodes CASSLGTSGSLAKNIQYF.

The rearrangement links TRBV6-5 to TRBJ2-1; tentatively, D is TRBD2 (5 bases). The V and J ends lost 6 bases and 10 bases respectively, with 10 bases between them. The CDR3 is 11 amino acids. The germline V gene encodes CDR1 MNHEY and CDR2 SVGAGI. The DNA of the CDR3 is TGTGCCAGCAGCTCTAGCTACGAGCAGTTCTTC. It encodes CASSSSYEQFF.

The CDR3: CAWSAPSFELAYEQYF. Written as DNA, the CDR3 is TGTGCCTGGAGTGCCCCTTCTTTTGAACTAGCCTACGAGCAGTACTTC. The V gene is TRBV30, the J gene TRBJ2-5; tentative D call: TRBD2 (5 bases). TRBJ2-7 matches the DNA end more closely, so the J call is doubtful. Germline CDR1 is GTSNPN and CDR2 is SVGIG (reference sequence). The CDR3 spans 16 residues.

The CDR3 DNA follows: TGTGCCAGCAGATTTTCTTCGGCAGGGGGCAGGGTTGAGCAGTTCTTC. It translates to CASRFSSAGGRVEQFF. V gene TRBV2 combines with J gene TRBJ2-1; 8 bases match TRBD1. V lost 6 bases, J lost 9 bases, and 16 bases stayed unmatched. Germline V gene sequence: CDR1 SNHLY, CDR2 FYNNEI. This CDR3 spans 16 amino acids.

As concerns this clone: The sample contains more than one DNA sequence encoding this CDR3. This chain uses TRBV5-1 with TRBJ2-6; D remains ambiguous. V was trimmed by 4 bases and J by 1 base, leaving 9 bases between them. The germline V gene has CDR1 SGHRS and CDR2 YFSETQ. CDR3 size: 15 residues. The CDR3 DNA reads TGCGCCAGCAGCCTACAGCGATCTGGGGCCAACGTCCTGACTTTC. Residues: CASSLQRSGANVLTF.

This chain links TRBV9 with TRBJ2-1, with D possibly being TRBD2 (5 bases). Trimming removed 2 bases at V and 14 bases at J, with 20 bases between. The length of the CDR3 is 14 residues. Germline CDR1 reads SGDLS; CDR2 reads YYNGEE. The CDR3 DNA is TGTGCCAGCAGCGTTCTCCTGGGAGCTAGTGGGAAGTTCTTC. The encoded protein is CASSVLLGASGKFF.

This chain connects TRBV5-8 to TRBJ1-2; D gene unclear. Trimming pared 0 bases from V and 6 bases from J, leaving 9 bases between. Germline CDR1 is SGHTS and CDR2 is YDEGEE. The CDR3 is made up of 13 amino acids. In nucleotides, the CDR3 is TGTGCCAGCAGCTTGGTTCGGGATCATGGCTACACCTTC. Its translation: CASSLVRDHGYTF.

V gene TRBV5-6 combines with J gene TRBJ1-4; D is uncertain. Germline V gene lookup returns CDR1 SGHDT and CDR2 YYEEEE. The V end was cut by 1 base, the J end by 5 bases, with 9 bases between. This CDR3 has 14 residues. The CDR3 DNA follows: TGTGCCAGCAGCTTGCGTGGAGCAAATGAAAAACTGTTTTTT. Protein: CASSLRGANEKLFF.

The chain links TRBV7-3 to TRBJ2-3; D ambiguous. V lost 5 bases and J 4 bases, leaving 13 bases between the germline ends. CDR3 length: 14 residues. Germline values: CDR1 SGHTA, CDR2 FQGTGA. The CDR3 sequence: CASSASRAPDTQYF. In nucleotides, the CDR3 is TGTGCCAGCAGCGCATCCCGGGCTCCAGATACGCAGTATTTT.

The chain is built from TRBV30 and TRBJ2-7; D possibly matches TRBD1 or TRBD2 (5 bases each). The germline V and J ends were trimmed by 5 bases and 0 bases, with 14 bases remaining between them. CDR1 and CDR2 (germline): GTSNPN, SVGIG (reference sequence). The CDR3 is made up of 14 amino acids. CDR3 DNA sequence: TGTGCCTGGTGTGAGTGGGGGAGCTCCTACGAGCAGTACTTC. It specifies CAWCEWGSSYEQYF.

The V and J genes are TRBV4-1 and TRBJ2-7; 7 nucleotides line up with TRBD1. The CDR3 is 16 residues long. The trim removed 3 bases at V and 0 bases at J, leaving 8 bases unmatched. Germline assignment: CDR1 MGHRA and CDR2 YSYEKL. CDR3 amino acids: CASSQNNRGDSYEQYF. The CDR3 DNA reads as TGCGCCAGCAGCCAGAATAACAGGGGCGACTCCTACGAGCAGTACTTC.

V usage is TRBV18 and J usage is TRBJ1-2; TRBD1 is a possible D gene (6 bases). Per germline, CDR1 KGHSH and CDR2 LQKENI. The CDR3 is 15 residues long. V shed 5 bases and J shed 8 bases, with 21 bases lying between them. The CDR3 spells CASSGSGGPREGYTF. CDR3 nucleotide sequence: TGTGCCAGCTCAGGATCGGGGGGCCCCAGGGAGGGCTACACCTTC. The full variable domain, rest sourced from reference TRBV18 and TRBJ1-2, is NAGVMQNPRHLVRRRGQEARLRCSPMKGHSHVYWYRQLPEEGLKFMVYLQKENIIDESGMPKERFSAEFPKEGPSILRIQQVVRGDSAAYFCASSGSGGPREGYTFGSGTRLTVV.

The chain uses TRBV5-5 and TRBJ2-7; 9 bases align to TRBD1. This CDR3 region has 17 residues. Looked up from germline, CDR1 is SGHKS and CDR2 is YYEKEE (reference sequence). V was clipped by 1 base and J by 2 bases; unmatched bases: 10. As DNA, the CDR3 is TGTGCCAGCAGCTTGTATTCACCGGGACAGGGACCCTACGAGCAGTACTTC. As protein: CASSLYSPGQGPYEQYF.

Points on this clone: This sample also contains other DNA sequences that code for the same CDR3. The chain uses TRBV4-1 and TRBJ2-2; TRBD2 matches 12 bases. Trimming removed 3 bases from V and 4 bases from J; junction bases left unmatched: 0. The length of the CDR3 is 15 residues. Germline lookup yields CDR1 MGHRA and CDR2 YSYEKL. The CDR3 region has the DNA TGCGCCAGCAGCCAGGGACTAGCGGGCACCGGGGAGCTGTTTTTT. Protein product: CASSQGLAGTGELFF.

Comments on this clone: This CDR3 is also generated by other DNA sequences in the sample. The chain carries TRBV5-4 and TRBJ2-7; the match to TRBD1 covers 7 bases. From germline, CDR1 is SGHNT and CDR2 YYREEE (reference sequence). There are 13 residues in the CDR3. The trim removed 0 bases at V and 5 bases at J, leaving 2 bases unmatched. CDR3 in DNA: TGTGCCAGCAGCTTGGGACAGGGTGACGAGCAGTACTTC. Protein product: CASSLGQGDEQYF. Based on the CDR3 plus reference TRBV5-4 and TRBJ2-7, the full variable domain is ETGVTQSPTHLIKTRGQQVTLRCSSQSGHNTVSWYQQALGQGPQFIFQYYREEENGRGNFPPRFSGLQFPNYSSELNVNALELDDSALYLCASSLGQGDEQYFGPGTRLTVT.

The chain links TRBV19 to TRBJ2-6; 7 nucleotides agree with TRBD1. The V gene end was trimmed by 8 bases and the J gene end by 0 bases; junction bases not matched to a gene: 10. This CDR3 is 17 amino acids long. Germline-derived CDR1 and CDR2 are LNHDA and SQIVND (reference sequence). The CDR3 DNA sequence: TGTGCCAGTGGGGCCCGGGACAGACCCTCTGGGGCCAACGTCCTGACTTTC. Its translation is CASGARDRPSGANVLTF.

The chain recombines TRBV11-2 with TRBJ1-5; D gene unclear. CDR1 and CDR2 (germline): SGHAT, FQNNGV. The CDR3 contains 15 residues. V lost 5 bases to trimming and J lost 1 base, with 12 bases between them. DNA for the CDR3: TGTGCCAGCAGCCCCGCCGGCGGGAGCAATCAGCCCCAGCATTTT. It specifies CASSPAGGSNQPQHF.

This clone was recorded once. This chain links TRBV28 with TRBJ1-5; D may be TRBD1 (6 bases). V shed 5 bases and J shed 3 bases, with 14 bases lying between them. This CDR3 region has 15 residues. CDR1 MDHEN and CDR2 SYDVKM come from the germline V gene. CDR3 DNA: TGTGCCAGCAGTCCCGGGGGGGGCTACAATCAGCCCCAGCATTTT. Its protein product is CASSPGGGYNQPQHF.

The chain recombines TRBV7-2 with TRBJ2-7; tentatively, D is TRBD1 or TRBD2 (5 bases each). V lost 7 bases and J lost 4, with 20 bases in between. The CDR3 is 15 amino acids. Germline CDR1 SGHTA, CDR2 FQGNSA. The CDR3 sequence is CASTLTVHGAYEQYF. CDR3 in DNA: TGTGCCAGCACCCTGACCGTCCACGGGGCATACGAGCAGTACTTC.

The V call is TRBV4-2, the J call TRBJ2-7, with 12 bases matching TRBD2. Trimming cost V 1 base and J 0 bases; bases outside gene matches: 1. The V gene's germline CDR1 is LGHNA and CDR2 YNFKEQ. The CDR3 is 16 amino acids. The CDR3: CASSQALAGGSYEQYF. CDR3 nucleotide sequence: TGTGCCAGCAGCCAAGCACTAGCGGGGGGCTCCTACGAGCAGTACTTC.

A word on this clone: Additional DNA sequences in this sample encode the identical CDR3. The chain has TRBV7-7 and TRBJ2-7; 7 bases fit TRBD2. This CDR3 contains 13 residues. Looked up from germline, CDR1 is SSHAT and CDR2 is FNYEAQ (reference sequence). The V segment lost 1 base and the J segment 7 bases; nucleotides outside the gene matches: 4. In DNA, the CDR3 is TGTGCCAGCAGCTTAGATGGGGGGGGTGAGCAGTACTTC. Translated: CASSLDGGGEQYF. The full variable domain, rest sourced from reference TRBV7-7 and TRBJ2-7, is GAGVSQSPRYKVTKRGQDVTLRCDPISSHATLYWYQQALGQGPEFLTYFNYEAQPDKSGLPSDRFSAERPEGSISTLTIQRTEQRDSAMYRCASSLDGGGEQYFGPGTRLTVT.

This clone was counted a few times. The sample carries other DNA sequences with the same CDR3. J is TRBJ2-5 and V is TRBV20-1; D ambiguous. The V gene lost 2 bases and the J gene lost 5 bases, with 3 bases spanning the gap. The CDR3 loop spans 10 amino acids. Germline V gives CDR1 DFQATT, CDR2 SNEGSKA (reference sequence). Here the CDR3 reads CSARRETQYF. The CDR3 DNA is TGCAGTGCTAGAAGGGAGACCCAGTACTTC.

The rearrangement uses TRBV6-1 and TRBJ2-7, with D possibly TRBD1 on 6 matching bases. Trimming shortened V by 10 bases and J by 0 bases, and 13 bases separated the two germline ends. The CDR3 contains 13 residues. From germline, CDR1 is MNHNS and CDR2 SASEGT. CDR3: CAIGTFSSYEQYF. The CDR3 bases are TGTGCCATTGGGACATTCAGCTCCTACGAGCAGTACTTC.

The chain recombines TRBV7-9 with TRBJ2-7; possible D gene TRBD2, 6 bases. With 2 bases removed from V and 2 bases from J, the gap between germline ends came to 10 bases. CDR3 length: 14 amino acids. In germline, CDR1 is SEHNR, CDR2 FQNEAQ (reference sequence). CDR3 loop: CASSLRAGPYEQYF. The CDR3 bases are TGTGCCAGCAGCTTAAGAGCGGGCCCCTACGAGCAGTACTTC.

This chain links TRBV5-1 with TRBJ1-2, with 7 bases matching TRBD1. Germline V gives CDR1 SGHRS, CDR2 YFSETQ. The CDR3 extends over 14 amino acids. Trimming cost V 5 bases and J 2 bases; bases outside gene matches: 6. The CDR3 reads CASRLLTGNYGYTF. In nucleotides, the CDR3 is TGCGCCAGCAGGCTCCTGACAGGGAACTATGGCTACACCTTC.